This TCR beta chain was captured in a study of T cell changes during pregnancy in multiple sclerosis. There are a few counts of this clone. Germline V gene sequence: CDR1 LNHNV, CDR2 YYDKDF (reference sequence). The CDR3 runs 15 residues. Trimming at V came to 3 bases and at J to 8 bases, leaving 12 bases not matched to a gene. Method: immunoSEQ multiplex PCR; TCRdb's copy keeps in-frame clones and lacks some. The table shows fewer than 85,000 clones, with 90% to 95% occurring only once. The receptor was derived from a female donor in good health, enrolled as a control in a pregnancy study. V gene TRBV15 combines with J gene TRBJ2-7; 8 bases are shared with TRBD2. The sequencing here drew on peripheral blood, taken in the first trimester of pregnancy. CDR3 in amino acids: CATSRPAGGDNKQYF. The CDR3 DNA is TGTGCCACCAGCAGGCCGGCCGGGGGGGATAACAAGCAGTACTTC. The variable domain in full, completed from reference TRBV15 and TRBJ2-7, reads DAMVIQNPRYQVTQFGKPVTLSCSQTLNHNVMYWYQQKSSQAPKLLFHYYDKDFNNEADTPDNFQSRRPNTSFCFLDIRSPGLGDTAMYLCATSRPAGGDNKQYFGPGTRLTVT.